This is a list of T cell receptor beta chains from one sample in a study of blood T cell repertoires in COVID-19. The table came from immunoSEQ multiplex PCR; TCRdb's copy has only in-frame clones and leaves some out. The sample lists around 260,000 clones; about 90% were seen once. Sequenced material: peripheral blood. Every receptor here comes from a woman between 40 and 50 years old who had recovered from COVID-19. Both conserved end residues are part of each CDR3. The D gene is left open where the match is weak. For some rows the clone size is stated as once, few or many, or as a class when expanded; others skip it.

>TRBV6-2/TRBV6-3|NA|TRBJ2-1|few
TGTGCCAGCAGCTCCCCCGCAGACTCCTACAATGAGCAGTTCTTC
CASSSPADSYNEQFF
>TRBV3-1/TRBV3-2|NA|TRBJ1-2|NA
TGTGCCAGCAGTCCAACTACTAACTATGGCTACACCTTC
CASSPTTNYGYTF
>TRBV30|NA|TRBJ1-1|NA
TGTGCCTGGAGCAAGAGGAACACTGAAGCTTTCTTT
CAWSKRNTEAFF
>TRBV10-3|NA|TRBJ2-3|NA
TGTGCCATCAGGACACAGGGACTAACAGATACGCAGTATTTT
CAIRTQGLTDTQYF
>TRBV5-6|NA|TRBJ1-1|NA
TGTGCCAGCAGCTTGCGTCCGGGGGGCGATGCGAACACTGAAGCTTTCTTT
CASSLRPGGDANTEAFF
>TRBV7-9|TRBD1|TRBJ1-4|NA
TGTGCCAGCAGAGACAACAGGGGGCACAAGGAAAAACTGTTTTTT
CASRDNRGHKEKLFF
>TRBV29-1|TRBD1|TRBJ2-2|NA
TGCAGCGTTGGGACAGGGAACACCGGGGAGCTGTTTTTT
CSVGTGNTGELFF
>TRBV27|TRBD1|TRBJ2-7|NA
TGTGCCACCCTTGAAACCGGGACAGGGAGGAACGAGCAGTACTTC
CATLETGTGRNEQYF
>TRBV9|NA|TRBJ1-4|NA
TGTGCCAGCAGCGTCGGACAGTCTAATGAAAAACTGTTTTTT
CASSVGQSNEKLFF
>TRBV10-3|NA|TRBJ2-7|NA
TGTGCCATCAGTGAGTCGAGAGACGGGTCCTACGAGCAGTACTTC
CAISESRDGSYEQYF
>TRBV30|TRBD2|TRBJ2-3|once
TGTGCCTGGGGAGGACTAGCGACGGATACGCAGTATTTT
CAWGGLATDTQYF
>TRBV5-1|NA|TRBJ1-5|NA
TGCGCCAGCAGCTTGGACCGGGGGAATCAGCCCCAGCATTTT
CASSLDRGNQPQHF
>TRBV29-1|TRBD2|TRBJ2-2|NA
TGCAGCGTTGAATTCGCGGGGGGGCCAACCGGGGAGCTGTTTTTT
CSVEFAGGPTGELFF
>TRBV5-1|TRBD1|TRBJ1-1|NA
TGCGCCAGCAGCCGTGGGGGGTGGGAGACAGGGACTTTCTTT
CASSRGGWETGTFF
>TRBV6-5|TRBD1|TRBJ1-3|once
TGTGCCAGCAGCCAGGGACAGAATCCTGGAAACACCATATATTTT
CASSQGQNPGNTIYF
>TRBV30|NA|TRBJ2-7|NA
TGTGCCTGGAGCCGCGGCGGAGCCGCCTACGAGCAGTACTTC
CAWSRGGAAYEQYF
>TRBV9|TRBD1|TRBJ2-2|NA
TGTGCCAGCAGCGTTAGGACAGGCGTAAACACCGGGGAGCTGTTTTTT
CASSVRTGVNTGELFF
>TRBV6-5|NA|TRBJ2-7|NA
TGTGCCACCAATCTTCCGGGACAACAGGACGAGCAGTACTTC
CATNLPGQQDEQYF
>TRBV6-5|TRBD1|TRBJ1-2|NA
TGTGCCAGCAGTTACGATAGGAAGGGGGCTGGCTACACCTTC
CASSYDRKGAGYTF
>TRBV5-5|NA|TRBJ2-3|NA
TGTGCCAGCAGCTTGGGTGGGGGAGGAGATACGCAGTATTTT
CASSLGGGGDTQYF
>TRBV18|TRBD1|TRBJ1-6|NA
TGTGCCAGCTCACCACCGTCAGGGGGCCTTTCACCCCTCCACTTT
CASSPPSGGLSPLHF
>TRBV5-6|NA|TRBJ2-2|NA
TGTGCCAGCAGCGAGTTCGTGAGAAGGGAGCTGTTTTTT
CASSEFVRRELFF
>TRBV10-3|TRBD1|TRBJ1-6|NA
TGTGCCATCAGCCTGGACAGGGTTAATTCACCCCTCCACTTT
CAISLDRVNSPLHF
>TRBV18|TRBD1|TRBJ1-1|NA
TGTGCCAGCTCACAGGGGACAGGAAACACTGAAGCTTTCTTT
CASSQGTGNTEAFF
>TRBV7-9|NA|TRBJ1-6|NA
TGTGCCAGCAGCCGGAGTCAGGGGACGATCTATAATTCACCCCTCCACTTT
CASSRSQGTIYNSPLHF
>TRBV5-4|TRBD1|TRBJ1-2|NA
TGTGCCAGCAGCGGGGGACAGGGGGGTTATTCTGACTATGGCTACACCTTC
CASSGGQGGYSDYGYTF
>TRBV27|NA|TRBJ2-3|NA
TGTGCCAGCAGTACCCACAGGGCTCCCCCAGATACGCAGTATTTT
CASSTHRAPPDTQYF
>TRBV9|NA|TRBJ1-3|once
TGTGCCAGCAGCGACCCGGGGGAGAAAGGAAACACCATATATTTT
CASSDPGEKGNTIYF
>TRBV5-4|NA|TRBJ1-2|NA
TGTGCCAGCAGCTTGGCAAGGAATCAGGGTGGCTACACCTTC
CASSLARNQGGYTF
>TRBV2|NA|TRBJ2-6|NA
TGTGCCAGCAGTGAACGGAGCTCTGGGGCCAACGTCCTGACTTTC
CASSERSSGANVLTF
>TRBV27|TRBD1|TRBJ2-1|NA
TGTGCCAGCAGTTCCCCCGGGACAGGGTCTGGCAATGAGCAGTTCTTC
CASSSPGTGSGNEQFF
>TRBV6-5|TRBD1|TRBJ1-4|NA
TGTGCCAGCAGTTACTCCAGGGGGCACGAAAAACTGTTTTTT
CASSYSRGHEKLFF
>TRBV5-4|NA|TRBJ1-6|NA
TGTGCCAGCAGCTTTTGGCAGGGAACAGATTCACCCCTCCACTTT
CASSFWQGTDSPLHF
>TRBV6-2/TRBV6-3|TRBD1|TRBJ1-6|once
TGTGCCAGCAGTTACGAGGGGGCGTCCTATAATTCACCCCTCCACTTT
CASSYEGASYNSPLHF
>TRBV6-1|NA|TRBJ1-5|NA
TGTGCCAGCAGTGAAGTGGCAGGGGCAGGGAATCAGCCCCAGCATTTT
CASSEVAGAGNQPQHF
>TRBV19|NA|TRBJ1-3|NA
TGTGCCAGTAGTATTAGTCGAAACACCATATATTTT
CASSISRNTIYF
>TRBV11-2|NA|TRBJ2-1|few
TGTGCCAGCAGCTTTGGGGCGGGGTCGTACAATGAGCAGTTCTTC
CASSFGAGSYNEQFF
>TRBV7-2|TRBD2|TRBJ2-5|NA
TGTGCCAGCAGCTTACGTCGCGGGGGGGTCGGAGAGACCCAGTACTTC
CASSLRRGGVGETQYF
>TRBV18|TRBD2|TRBJ2-1|NA
TGTGCCAGCTCAGCCAGCGGGGGGGCCGGGTTTGAGTTCTTC
CASSASGGAGFEFF
>TRBV4-3|TRBD1|TRBJ2-7|NA
TGCGCCAGCAGCCTCCGGACAGGGGGGGCCTACGAGCAGTACTTC
CASSLRTGGAYEQYF
>TRBV9|TRBD2|TRBJ2-5|NA
TGTGCCAGCAGCGTAGGAGCGGGGGGGCCGGGAGAGACCCAGTACTTC
CASSVGAGGPGETQYF
>TRBV2|TRBD2|TRBJ2-7|NA
TGTGCCAGCAGTGTTGGGTGGCGGGGGGGCGACGAGCAGTACTTC
CASSVGWRGGDEQYF
>TRBV5-1|NA|TRBJ1-2|once
TGCGCCAGCAGTTACGGACAGCTTACTAACTATGGCTACACCTTC
CASSYGQLTNYGYTF
>TRBV5-6|NA|TRBJ1-4|NA
TGTGCCAGCAGCTCGATAGTCCTTGGGCCCCAGAATGAAAAACTGTTTTTT
CASSSIVLGPQNEKLFF
>TRBV5-1|NA|TRBJ1-6|few
TGCGCCAGCAGCTTGGCCGGGGGGGCGCGATCACCCCTCCACTTT
CASSLAGGARSPLHF
>TRBV15|TRBD1|TRBJ1-2|NA
TGTGCCACCAGCACCTTGGCGGGGACAGGGCGTGACTACACCTTC
CATSTLAGTGRDYTF
>TRBV4-3|TRBD1|TRBJ1-2|NA
TGCGCCAGCAGCCACCGATTCGGACAGGGGGCGAGTTATGGCTACACCTTC
CASSHRFGQGASYGYTF
>TRBV19|TRBD1|TRBJ1-2|NA
TGTGCCAGTAGGAAAACAGGGGATGGCTACACCTTC
CASRKTGDGYTF
>TRBV10-2|NA|TRBJ2-3|NA
TGCGCCAGCAGCTTACCGGGGGTCCCAACAGATACGCAGTATTTT
CASSLPGVPTDTQYF
>TRBV20-1|NA|TRBJ1-2|NA
TGCAGTGCTAGAGAGCCGGGGGGCTACACCTTC
CSAREPGGYTF